Sequencing of this TCR beta chain was carried out in a study of shared clonotypes between healthy human individuals. Turning to the study itself: CD4 naive and CD4 memory each took three plates per donor, while CD8 naive took two and CD8 memory one.

Roughly 33,000 T cell genomes, or about 190 ng DNA, went into the sorted-subset replicate PCRs. Using immunoSEQ multiplex PCR, the repertoire was profiled, and TCRdb retains in-frame clones only, with some absent. Of under 650,000 clones in the sample, around 96% were seen once. A CD45RA-negative memory subset and a CD45RA+ naive subset were separated from the CD4+ cells. Trimming took 0 bases from V and 7 from J, leaving 6 bases between them. Germline V gene data show CDR1 as SGHTA and CDR2 as FQGNSA. The CDR3 extends over 12 amino acids. The sequence came from a woman in her twenties or thirties in good health. J is TRBJ1-1 and V is TRBV7-2; D call uncertain. The sequencing sample was made of naive CD4+ T cells sorted from blood. Subset here: CD45RA+ positively selected. The CDR3 sequence is CASSLARIEAFF. The CDR3 nucleotides are TGTGCCAGCAGCTTAGCTCGGATTGAAGCTTTCTTT.